The T cell receptor (beta chain) under discussion was sequenced for a study of spatial heterogeneity in lung cancer. The sample's time point: blood at routine non-recurrence follow-up after resection. Whole RNA, isolated from tumor, nontumor lung or frozen PBMC, was sequenced without prior sorting. This clonotype was seen at least ten times. Its specificity is not known. MiXCR, run by TCRdb on the 5' RACE reads, gives a single entry per CDR3 protein. Of 51,000 or so distinct CDR3 sequences in the sample, 7.4% were seen once. This CDR3 spans 15 amino acids. The junction had 10 bases not matched to a gene; V was cut back by 5 bases and J by 4 bases. Study-wide points: At tumor resection, ubiquitous expanded TCRs were detected in blood more often than later.

The sequences come from PBMCs, collected at follow-up. The sequence derives from a female donor with early-stage non-small cell lung cancer. The gene calls are TRBV12-3 or TRBV12-4 and TRBJ2-7; 8 nucleotides agree with TRBD2. CDR3: CASSAAGTSRYEQYF. CDR3 nucleotide sequence: TGTGCCAGCAGTGCGGCCGGGACTAGTAGGTACGAGCAGTACTTC.